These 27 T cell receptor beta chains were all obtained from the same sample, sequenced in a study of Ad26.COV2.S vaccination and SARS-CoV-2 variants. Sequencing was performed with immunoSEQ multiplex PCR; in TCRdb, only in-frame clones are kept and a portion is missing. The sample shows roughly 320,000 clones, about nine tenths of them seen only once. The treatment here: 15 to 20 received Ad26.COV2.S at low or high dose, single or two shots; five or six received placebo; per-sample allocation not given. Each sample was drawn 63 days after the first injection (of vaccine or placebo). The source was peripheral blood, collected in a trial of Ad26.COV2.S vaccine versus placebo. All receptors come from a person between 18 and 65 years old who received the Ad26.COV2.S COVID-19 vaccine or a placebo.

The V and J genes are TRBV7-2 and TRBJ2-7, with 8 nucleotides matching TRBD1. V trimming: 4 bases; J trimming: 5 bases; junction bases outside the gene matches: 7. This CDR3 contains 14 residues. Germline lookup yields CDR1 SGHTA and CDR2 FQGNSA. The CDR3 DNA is TGTGCCAGCAGCTGGGCAGGGGGCATGAACGAGCAGTACTTC. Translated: CASSWAGGMNEQYF.

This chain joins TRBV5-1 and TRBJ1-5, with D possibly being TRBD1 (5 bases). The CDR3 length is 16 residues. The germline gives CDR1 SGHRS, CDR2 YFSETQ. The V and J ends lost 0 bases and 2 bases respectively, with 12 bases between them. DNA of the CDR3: TGCGCCAGCAGCTTGGGGGGGATAACGGGCAATCAGCCCCAGCATTTT. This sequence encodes CASSLGGITGNQPQHF.

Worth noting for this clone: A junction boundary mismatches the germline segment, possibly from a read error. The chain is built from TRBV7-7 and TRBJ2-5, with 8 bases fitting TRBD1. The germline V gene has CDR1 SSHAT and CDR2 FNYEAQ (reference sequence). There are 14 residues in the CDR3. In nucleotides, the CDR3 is TGTGCTAGCAGCTTAAGACAGGGGCAAGAGACCCAGTACTTC. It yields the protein CASSLRQGQETQYF. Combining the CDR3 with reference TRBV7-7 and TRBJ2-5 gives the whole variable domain GAGVSQSPRYKVTKRGQDVTLRCDPISSHATLYWYQQALGQGPEFLTYFNYEAQPDKSGLPSDRFSAERPEGSISTLTIQRTEQRDSAMYRCASSLRQGQETQYFGPGTRLLVL.

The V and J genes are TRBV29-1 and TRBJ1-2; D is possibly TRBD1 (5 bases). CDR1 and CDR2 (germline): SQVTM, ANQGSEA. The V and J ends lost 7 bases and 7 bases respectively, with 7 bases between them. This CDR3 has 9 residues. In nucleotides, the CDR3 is TGCAGCGAAGGGGCTGGCTACACCTTC. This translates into CSEGAGYTF.

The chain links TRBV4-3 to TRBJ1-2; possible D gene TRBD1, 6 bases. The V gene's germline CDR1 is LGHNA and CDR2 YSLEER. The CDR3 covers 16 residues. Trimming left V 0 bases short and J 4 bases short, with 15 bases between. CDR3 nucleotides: TGCGCCAGCAGCCAAGAATCTGAGGGGGGACGCTATGGCTACACCTTC. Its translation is CASSQESEGGRYGYTF.

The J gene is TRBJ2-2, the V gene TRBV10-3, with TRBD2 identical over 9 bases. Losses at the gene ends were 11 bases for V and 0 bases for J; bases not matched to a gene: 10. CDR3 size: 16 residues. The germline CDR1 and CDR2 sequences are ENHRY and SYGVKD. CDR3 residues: CAVLPSSGANTGELFF. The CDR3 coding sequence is TGTGCCGTCCTACCTTCTAGCGGGGCGAACACCGGGGAGCTGTTTTTT.

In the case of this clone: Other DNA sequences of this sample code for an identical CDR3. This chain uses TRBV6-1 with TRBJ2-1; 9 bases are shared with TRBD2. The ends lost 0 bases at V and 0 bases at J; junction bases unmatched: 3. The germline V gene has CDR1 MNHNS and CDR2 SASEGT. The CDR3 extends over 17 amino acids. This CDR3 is CASSEARLAVSYNEQFF. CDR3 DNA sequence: TGTGCCAGCAGTGAAGCTCGACTAGCGGTCTCCTACAATGAGCAGTTCTTC.

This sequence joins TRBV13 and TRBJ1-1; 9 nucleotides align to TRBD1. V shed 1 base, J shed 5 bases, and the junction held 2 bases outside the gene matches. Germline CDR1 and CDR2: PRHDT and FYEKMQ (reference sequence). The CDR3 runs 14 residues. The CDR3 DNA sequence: TGTGCCAGCAGCTTAGACAGGGGGCGGACTGAAGCTTTCTTT. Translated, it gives CASSLDRGRTEAFF.

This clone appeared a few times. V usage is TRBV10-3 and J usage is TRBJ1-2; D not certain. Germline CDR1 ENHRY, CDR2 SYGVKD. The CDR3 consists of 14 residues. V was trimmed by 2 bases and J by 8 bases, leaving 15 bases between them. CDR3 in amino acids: CAISEPSDRSGYTF. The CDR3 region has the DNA TGTGCCATCAGTGAGCCGTCCGACCGATCGGGCTACACCTTC.

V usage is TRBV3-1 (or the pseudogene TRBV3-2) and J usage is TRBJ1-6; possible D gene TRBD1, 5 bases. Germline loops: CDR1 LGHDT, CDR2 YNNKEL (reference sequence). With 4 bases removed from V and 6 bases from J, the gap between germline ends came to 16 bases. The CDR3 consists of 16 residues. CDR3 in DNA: TGTGCCAGCAGCCTAGGGAAAGGACAACTTAATTCACCCCTCCACTTT. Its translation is CASSLGKGQLNSPLHF.

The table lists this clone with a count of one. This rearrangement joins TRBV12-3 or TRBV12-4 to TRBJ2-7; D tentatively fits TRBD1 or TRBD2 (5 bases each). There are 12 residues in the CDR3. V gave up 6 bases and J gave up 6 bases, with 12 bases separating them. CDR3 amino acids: CASSPWGSEQYF. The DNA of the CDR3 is TGTGCCAGCAGCCCCTGGGGGTCCGAGCAGTACTTC.

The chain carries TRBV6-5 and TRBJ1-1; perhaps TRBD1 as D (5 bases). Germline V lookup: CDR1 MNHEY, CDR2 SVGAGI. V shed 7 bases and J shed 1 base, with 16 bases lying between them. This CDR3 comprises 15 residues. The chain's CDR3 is CASKVIGGENTEAFF. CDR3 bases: TGTGCCAGCAAAGTGATTGGGGGAGAGAACACTGAAGCTTTCTTT.

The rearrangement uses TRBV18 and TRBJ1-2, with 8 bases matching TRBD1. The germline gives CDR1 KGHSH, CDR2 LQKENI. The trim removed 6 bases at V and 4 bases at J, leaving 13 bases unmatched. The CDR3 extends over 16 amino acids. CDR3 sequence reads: CASSHTPDRVGYGYTF. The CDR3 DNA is TGTGCCAGCTCCCATACCCCGGACAGGGTTGGCTATGGCTACACCTTC.

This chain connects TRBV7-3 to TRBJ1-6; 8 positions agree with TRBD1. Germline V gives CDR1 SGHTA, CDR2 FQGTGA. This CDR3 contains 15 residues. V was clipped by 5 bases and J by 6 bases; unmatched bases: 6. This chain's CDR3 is CASSKDRGINSPLHF. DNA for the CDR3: TGTGCCAGCAGCAAAGACAGGGGCATTAATTCACCCCTCCACTTT. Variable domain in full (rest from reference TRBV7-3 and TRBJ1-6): GAGVSQTPSNKVTEKGKYVELRCDPISGHTALYWYRQSLGQGPEFLIYFQGTGAADDSGLPNDRFFAVRPEGSVSTLKIQRTERGDSAVYLCASSKDRGINSPLHFGNGTRLTVT.

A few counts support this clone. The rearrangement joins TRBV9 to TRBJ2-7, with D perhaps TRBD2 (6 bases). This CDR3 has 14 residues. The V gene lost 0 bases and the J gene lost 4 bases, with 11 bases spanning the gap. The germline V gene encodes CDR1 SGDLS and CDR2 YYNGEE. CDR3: CASSVGNGGYEQYF. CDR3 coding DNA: TGTGCCAGCAGCGTAGGAAATGGGGGGTACGAGCAGTACTTC.

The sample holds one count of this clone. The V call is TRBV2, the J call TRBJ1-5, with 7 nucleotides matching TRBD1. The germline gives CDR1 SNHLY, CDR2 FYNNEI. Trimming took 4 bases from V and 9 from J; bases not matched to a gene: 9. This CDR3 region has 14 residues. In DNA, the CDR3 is TGTGCCAGCAGTGCCTACAGGGGAAGGGGGCCCCAGCATTTT. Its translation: CASSAYRGRGPQHF.

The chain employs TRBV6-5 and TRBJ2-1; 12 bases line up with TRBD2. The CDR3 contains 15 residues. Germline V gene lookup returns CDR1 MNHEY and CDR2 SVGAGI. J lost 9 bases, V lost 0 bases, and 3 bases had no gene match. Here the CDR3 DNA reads TGTGCCAGCAGTTACTCGGTGGGACTAGCGGGTGAGCAGTTCTTC. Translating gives CASSYSVGLAGEQFF.

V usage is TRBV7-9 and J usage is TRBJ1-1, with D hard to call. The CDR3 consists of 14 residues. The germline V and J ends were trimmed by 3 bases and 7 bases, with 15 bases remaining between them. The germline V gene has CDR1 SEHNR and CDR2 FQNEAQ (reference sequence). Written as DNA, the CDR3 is TGTGCCAGCAGCTTCGGGAGTCCTTATATTGAAGCTTTCTTT. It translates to CASSFGSPYIEAFF.

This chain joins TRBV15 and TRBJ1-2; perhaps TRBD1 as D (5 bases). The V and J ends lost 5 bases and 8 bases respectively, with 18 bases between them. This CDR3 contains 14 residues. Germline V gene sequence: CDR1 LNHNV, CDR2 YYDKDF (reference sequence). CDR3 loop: CATSVRKQASGYTF. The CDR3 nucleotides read TGTGCCACCAGCGTTCGAAAACAGGCCTCGGGCTACACCTTC.

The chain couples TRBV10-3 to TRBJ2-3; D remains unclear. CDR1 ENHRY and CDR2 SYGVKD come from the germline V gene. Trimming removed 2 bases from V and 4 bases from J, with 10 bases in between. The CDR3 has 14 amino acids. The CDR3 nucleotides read TGTGCCATCAGTGAGGTGGGCCACCCAGATACGCAGTATTTT. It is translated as CAISEVGHPDTQYF.

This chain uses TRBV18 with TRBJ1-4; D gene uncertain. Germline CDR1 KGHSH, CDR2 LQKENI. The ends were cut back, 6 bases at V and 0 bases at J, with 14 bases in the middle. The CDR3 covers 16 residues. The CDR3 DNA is TGTGCCAGCTCCCCCAGACAAGGAGCAACTAATGAAAAACTGTTTTTT. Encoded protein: CASSPRQGATNEKLFF.

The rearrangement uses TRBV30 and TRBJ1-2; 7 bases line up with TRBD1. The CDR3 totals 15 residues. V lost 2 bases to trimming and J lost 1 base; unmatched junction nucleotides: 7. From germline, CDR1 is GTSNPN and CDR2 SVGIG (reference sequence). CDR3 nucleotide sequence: TGTGCCTGGAGTAAGGGACAGCTTATTAACTATGGCTACACCTTC. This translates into CAWSKGQLINYGYTF.

CDR3 sequence reads: CASSPGGTGLVGDTQYF. The CDR3 DNA follows: TGTGCCAGCAGCCCAGGGGGGACGGGACTAGTTGGAGATACGCAGTATTTT. This sequence joins TRBV7-8 and TRBJ2-3; tentatively, D is TRBD2 (8 bases). Trimming cost V 5 bases and J 5 bases, with 23 bases left between them. The germline gives CDR1 SGHVS, CDR2 FQNEAQ. This CDR3 comprises 17 residues.

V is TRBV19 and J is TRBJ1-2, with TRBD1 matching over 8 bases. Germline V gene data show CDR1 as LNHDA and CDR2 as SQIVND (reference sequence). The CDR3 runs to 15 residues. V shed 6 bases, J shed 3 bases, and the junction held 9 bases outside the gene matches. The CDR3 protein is CASSHWTGRYYGYTF. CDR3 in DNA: TGTGCCAGTAGCCACTGGACAGGGCGTTACTATGGCTACACCTTC.

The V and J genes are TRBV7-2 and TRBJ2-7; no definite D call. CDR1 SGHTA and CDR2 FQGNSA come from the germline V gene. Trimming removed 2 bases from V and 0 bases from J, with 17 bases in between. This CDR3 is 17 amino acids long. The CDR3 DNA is TGTGCCAGCAGCTTATACGGAAGGGCACACCTCTCCTACGAGCAGTACTTC. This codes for CASSLYGRAHLSYEQYF.

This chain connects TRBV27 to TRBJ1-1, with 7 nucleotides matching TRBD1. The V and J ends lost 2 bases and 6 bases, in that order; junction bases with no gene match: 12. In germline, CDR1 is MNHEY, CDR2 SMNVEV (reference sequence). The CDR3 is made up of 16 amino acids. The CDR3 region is CASSLGPGQIMAEAFF. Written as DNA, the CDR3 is TGTGCCAGCAGTTTAGGGCCGGGACAGATAATGGCTGAAGCTTTCTTT.

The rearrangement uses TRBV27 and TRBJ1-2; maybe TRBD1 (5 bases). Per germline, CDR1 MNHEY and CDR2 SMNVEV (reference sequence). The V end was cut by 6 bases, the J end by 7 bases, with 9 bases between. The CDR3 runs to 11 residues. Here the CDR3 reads CASSQGLGYTF. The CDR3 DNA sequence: TGTGCCAGCAGCCAGGGTCTTGGCTACACCTTC.